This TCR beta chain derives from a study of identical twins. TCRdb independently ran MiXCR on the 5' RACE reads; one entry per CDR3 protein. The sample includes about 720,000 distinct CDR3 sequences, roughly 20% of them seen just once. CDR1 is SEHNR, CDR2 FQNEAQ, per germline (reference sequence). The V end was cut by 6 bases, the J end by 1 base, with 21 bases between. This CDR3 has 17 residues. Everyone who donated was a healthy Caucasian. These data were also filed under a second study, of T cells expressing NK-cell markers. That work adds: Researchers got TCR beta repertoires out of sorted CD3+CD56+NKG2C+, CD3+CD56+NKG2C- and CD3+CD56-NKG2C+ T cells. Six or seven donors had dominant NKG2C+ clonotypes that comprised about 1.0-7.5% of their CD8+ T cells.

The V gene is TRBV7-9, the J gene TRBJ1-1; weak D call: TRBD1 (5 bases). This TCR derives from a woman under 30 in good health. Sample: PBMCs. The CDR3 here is CASRSWGGPTGNTEAFF. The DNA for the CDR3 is TGTGCCAGCAGGTCCTGGGGGGGACCCACGGGGAACACTGAAGCTTTCTTT.